The T cell receptor (beta chain) under discussion was sequenced for a study of blood T cell repertoires in COVID-19. Germline CDR1 SGHDT, CDR2 YYEEEE. The CDR3 runs to 15 residues. V dropped 4 bases and J dropped 2; count of bases not matched to a gene: 8. The data were produced by immunoSEQ multiplex PCR, yet TCRdb's version contains in-frame clones alone and is incomplete. The sample includes about 260,000 clones, about 82% of them seen just once. All enrollees were roughly 18 to 89 years old and from roughly 26 US areas. The sequence derives from a woman between 50 and 59 years old who had recovered from COVID-19. The chain links TRBV5-6 to TRBJ2-5; TRBD1 agrees at 7 bases. Sequenced: PBMCs or T cells enriched from blood (not recorded which). The CDR3 bases are TGTGCCAGCAGCCTCAAATGGGGACAGCAAGAGACCCAGTACTTC. Translated: CASSLKWGQQETQYF.